These T cell receptor beta chains were read from a single sample in a study of STAT5B mutations in CD4+ large granular lymphocyte leukemia. Sequencing was performed with immunoSEQ multiplex PCR; in TCRdb, only in-frame clones are kept and a portion is missing. Found here are some 45,000 clones, roughly 85% of them singletons; the top ten hold 2.5% to 3%. Input material: CD4+ T cells from blood buffy coats. The source is a human donor in good health. CDR3s include the opening cysteine and the closing phenylalanine or tryptophan. Fields, in order: V gene, D gene, J gene, clone size, CDR3 DNA, CDR3 protein. The D gene is left open where the match is weak. The size of a clone is reported for some rows only, either as once, few or many, or as a class for expanded clones.

v_gene: TRBV2
d_gene: -
j_gene: TRBJ1-1
abundance: -
CDR3nt: TGTGCCAGCAGTGCAACCAGCCTCAAAGCTTTCTTT
CDR3aa: CASSATSLKAFF

v_gene: TRBV11-3
d_gene: -
j_gene: TRBJ2-7
abundance: -
CDR3nt: TGTGCCAGCAGCTTAAATGCGGGGATCCCCTACGAGCAGTACTTC
CDR3aa: CASSLNAGIPYEQYF

v_gene: TRBV5-6
d_gene: TRBD1
j_gene: TRBJ1-3
abundance: -
CDR3nt: TGTGCCAGCAGCCTCAGGGGGCAAAACACCATATATTTT
CDR3aa: CASSLRGQNTIYF

v_gene: TRBV30
d_gene: TRBD2
j_gene: TRBJ2-2
abundance: -
CDR3nt: TGTGCCTGGAGTGTACCTAGCGGAGACACCGGGGAGCTGTTTTTT
CDR3aa: CAWSVPSGDTGELFF

v_gene: TRBV4-3
d_gene: -
j_gene: TRBJ2-3
abundance: -
CDR3nt: TGCGCCAGCAGCCAAGAGGGGCGCCCAGATACGCAGTATTTT
CDR3aa: CASSQEGRPDTQYF

v_gene: TRBV28
d_gene: -
j_gene: TRBJ1-1
abundance: -
CDR3nt: TGTGCCAGCAGGGGGGTTCCGATGAACACTGAAGCTTTCTTT
CDR3aa: CASRGVPMNTEAFF

v_gene: TRBV10-3
d_gene: -
j_gene: TRBJ1-5
abundance: -
CDR3nt: TGTGCCACGCAGGGGCTTATCAATCAGCCCCAGCATTTT
CDR3aa: CATQGLINQPQHF

v_gene: TRBV15
d_gene: TRBD1
j_gene: TRBJ2-5
abundance: -
CDR3nt: TGTGCCACCAGCAGGCGGACAGGGTTGGGGGAGACCCAGTACTTC
CDR3aa: CATSRRTGLGETQYF

v_gene: TRBV7-9
d_gene: TRBD1
j_gene: TRBJ1-4
abundance: few
CDR3nt: TGTGCCAGCAGCTTCGACAGGGGAAGCGAAAAACTGTTTTTT
CDR3aa: CASSFDRGSEKLFF

v_gene: TRBV5-6
d_gene: -
j_gene: TRBJ1-4
abundance: -
CDR3nt: TGTGCCAGCAGCTTACGGAGGGGAGGGACGAAACTGTTTTTT
CDR3aa: CASSLRRGGTKLFF

v_gene: TRBV5-6
d_gene: -
j_gene: TRBJ1-1
abundance: once
CDR3nt: TGTGCCAGCAGCTTGGCTAGGGGCCTACGGATTACGAACACTGAAGCTTTCTTT
CDR3aa: CASSLARGLRITNTEAFF

v_gene: TRBV9
d_gene: TRBD2
j_gene: TRBJ2-3
abundance: -
CDR3nt: TGTGCCAGCAGCTCCTCGGGACTAGCGGGTCAGCCAGATACGCAGTATTTT
CDR3aa: CASSSSGLAGQPDTQYF

v_gene: TRBV18
d_gene: -
j_gene: TRBJ2-1
abundance: -
CDR3nt: TGTGCCAGCTCCGTGGACAGCTTCTCGTACAATGAGCAGTTCTTC
CDR3aa: CASSVDSFSYNEQFF

v_gene: TRBV28
d_gene: TRBD1
j_gene: TRBJ2-7
abundance: -
CDR3nt: TGTGCCAGCAGCCCCGCCGGGACAGGGGGCAACGAGCAGTACTTC
CDR3aa: CASSPAGTGGNEQYF

v_gene: TRBV5-5
d_gene: -
j_gene: TRBJ2-1
abundance: -
CDR3nt: TGTGCCAGCAGTTCGAGTAAGGGGCCCTCCTACAATGAGCAGTTCTTC
CDR3aa: CASSSSKGPSYNEQFF

v_gene: TRBV9
d_gene: -
j_gene: TRBJ2-5
abundance: -
CDR3nt: TGTGCCAGCAGCGTAGGGATGAGGGAGAGGAGTGGAGAGACCCAGTACTTC
CDR3aa: CASSVGMRERSGETQYF

v_gene: TRBV7-2
d_gene: -
j_gene: TRBJ1-5
abundance: -
CDR3nt: TGTGCCAGCAGCTTAGCTGGAATTAGCAATCAGCCCCAGCATTTT
CDR3aa: CASSLAGISNQPQHF

v_gene: TRBV12-5
d_gene: -
j_gene: TRBJ2-3
abundance: -
CDR3nt: TGTGCTAGTGGTTTTGGAAGCACAGATACGCAGTATTTT
CDR3aa: CASGFGSTDTQYF

v_gene: TRBV25-1
d_gene: TRBD1
j_gene: TRBJ2-7
abundance: few
CDR3nt: TGTGCCAGCAGTGAAGAGAACAGGGGAAACTACGAGCAGTACTTC
CDR3aa: CASSEENRGNYEQYF

v_gene: TRBV7-2
d_gene: -
j_gene: TRBJ2-1
abundance: -
CDR3nt: TGTGCCAGCAGCTTAGCGGGCGGACTGTACAATGAGCAGTTCTTC
CDR3aa: CASSLAGGLYNEQFF

v_gene: TRBV30
d_gene: -
j_gene: TRBJ1-4
abundance: -
CDR3nt: TGTGCCTGGAAAAGGGGTTCGTATGAAAAACTGTTTTTT
CDR3aa: CAWKRGSYEKLFF

v_gene: TRBV7-6
d_gene: TRBD1
j_gene: TRBJ2-7
abundance: -
CDR3nt: TGTGCCAGCAGCCCGGGACAGATCTCCTACGAGCAGTACTTC
CDR3aa: CASSPGQISYEQYF

v_gene: TRBV28
d_gene: -
j_gene: TRBJ1-1
abundance: -
CDR3nt: TGTGCCAGCAAGATAACCGGCAACACTGAAGCTTTCTTT
CDR3aa: CASKITGNTEAFF

v_gene: TRBV5-1
d_gene: -
j_gene: TRBJ2-1
abundance: -
CDR3nt: TGCGCCAGCAGCCTATCCGCTGTTAGGCAGGGAGAAGACAATGAGCAGTTCTTC
CDR3aa: CASSLSAVRQGEDNEQFF

v_gene: TRBV5-1
d_gene: -
j_gene: TRBJ2-1
abundance: -
CDR3nt: TGCGCCAGCAGCTTAGGTGGGGGCGGGTACAATGAGCAGTTCTTC
CDR3aa: CASSLGGGGYNEQFF

v_gene: TRBV5-6
d_gene: -
j_gene: TRBJ2-7
abundance: -
CDR3nt: TGTGCCAGCAGCTTGGGTAGAGGCCTCTCCTACGAGCAGTACTTC
CDR3aa: CASSLGRGLSYEQYF

v_gene: TRBV2
d_gene: TRBD2
j_gene: TRBJ2-1
abundance: once
CDR3nt: TGTGCCAGCTATCGACAGGGGACTAGCGTAAGTGAGCAGTTCTTC
CDR3aa: CASYRQGTSVSEQFF

v_gene: TRBV28
d_gene: -
j_gene: TRBJ1-2
abundance: -
CDR3nt: TGTGCCAGCAGTTCAAGGGAGAACTATGGCTACACCTTC
CDR3aa: CASSSRENYGYTF

v_gene: TRBV10-3
d_gene: TRBD2
j_gene: TRBJ2-3
abundance: -
CDR3nt: TGTGCCATCAGTGAGTCGGCGGGAGGGGGGTCCACTATCACAGATACGCAGTATTTT
CDR3aa: CAISESAGGGSTITDTQYF

v_gene: TRBV30
d_gene: -
j_gene: TRBJ2-3
abundance: -
CDR3nt: TGTGCCTGGAGTAAAATTACAGATACGCAGTATTTT
CDR3aa: CAWSKITDTQYF

v_gene: TRBV5-1
d_gene: TRBD1
j_gene: TRBJ1-1
abundance: -
CDR3nt: TGCGCCAGCTTTTCATCAACAGGGGGGACTGAAGCTTTCTTT
CDR3aa: CASFSSTGGTEAFF

v_gene: TRBV27
d_gene: -
j_gene: TRBJ2-3
abundance: -
CDR3nt: TGTGCCAGCAGTTTATCCAGGGAAGCCCTCAATACGCAGTATTTT
CDR3aa: CASSLSREALNTQYF

v_gene: TRBV14
d_gene: -
j_gene: TRBJ2-1
abundance: -
CDR3nt: TGTGCCAGCAGCCAAGCAGTGAATGAGCAGTTCTTC
CDR3aa: CASSQAVNEQFF

v_gene: TRBV25-1
d_gene: TRBD1
j_gene: TRBJ1-6
abundance: -
CDR3nt: TGTGCCAGCAGTGAACAGCCTCCAGGGGGAGGGACTCCCCTCCACTTT
CDR3aa: CASSEQPPGGGTPLHF

v_gene: TRBV7-2
d_gene: -
j_gene: TRBJ2-2
abundance: -
CDR3nt: TGTGCCAGCAGCTTAACTTGGCAAGGGGAGCTGTTTTTT
CDR3aa: CASSLTWQGELFF

v_gene: TRBV18
d_gene: -
j_gene: TRBJ1-2
abundance: -
CDR3nt: TGTGCCAGCTCACCGGGCGTTTCTAACTATGGCTACACCTTC
CDR3aa: CASSPGVSNYGYTF

v_gene: TRBV27
d_gene: TRBD1
j_gene: TRBJ1-4
abundance: -
CDR3nt: TGTGCCAGCAGTCAAAGGGGGCCGGCTAATGAAAAACTGTTTTTT
CDR3aa: CASSQRGPANEKLFF

v_gene: TRBV4-2
d_gene: TRBD2
j_gene: TRBJ2-7
abundance: -
CDR3nt: TGTGCCGGCACCCGGGGGGGAGGGGTAGCCTACGAGCAGTACTTC
CDR3aa: CAGTRGGGVAYEQYF

v_gene: TRBV5-1
d_gene: TRBD1
j_gene: TRBJ1-4
abundance: -
CDR3nt: TGCGCCAGCAGCTCTGGGACAGGGGGTGAAAAACTGTTTTTT
CDR3aa: CASSSGTGGEKLFF

v_gene: TRBV2
d_gene: -
j_gene: TRBJ1-1
abundance: -
CDR3nt: TGTGCCAGCAGTTCCCGGCATGCCTTGAACACTGAAGCTTTCTTT
CDR3aa: CASSSRHALNTEAFF

v_gene: TRBV7-9
d_gene: -
j_gene: TRBJ2-1
abundance: -
CDR3nt: TGTGCCAGCAGCTCGGCGCGCGGACGCGAGCAGTTCTTC
CDR3aa: CASSSARGREQFF

v_gene: TRBV6-1
d_gene: -
j_gene: TRBJ2-6
abundance: -
CDR3nt: TGTGCCAGCAGTGATAGGGTAACTGGGGCCAACGTCCTGACTTTC
CDR3aa: CASSDRVTGANVLTF

v_gene: TRBV4-3
d_gene: TRBD1
j_gene: TRBJ2-2
abundance: -
CDR3nt: TGCGCCAGCAGCCAAAAGGGGACAGGGGGCTATAACACCGGGGAGCTGTTTTTT
CDR3aa: CASSQKGTGGYNTGELFF

v_gene: TRBV19
d_gene: TRBD1
j_gene: TRBJ2-4
abundance: -
CDR3nt: TGTGCCAGTAGTATAGGGTACAGGGGGCATCGGGCCAAAAACATTCAGTACTTC
CDR3aa: CASSIGYRGHRAKNIQYF

v_gene: TRBV5-6
d_gene: TRBD2
j_gene: TRBJ2-7
abundance: -
CDR3nt: TGTGCCAGCAGATCCTTGACTAGCGGATACGAGCAGTACTTC
CDR3aa: CASRSLTSGYEQYF

v_gene: TRBV6-5
d_gene: -
j_gene: TRBJ1-2
abundance: -
CDR3nt: TGCGCCAGCAGTGAGGGCTATGGCTACACCTTC
CDR3aa: CASSEGYGYTF

v_gene: TRBV5-1
d_gene: TRBD1
j_gene: TRBJ2-2
abundance: once
CDR3nt: TGCGCCAGCAGCTTGTGGCAGGGGGTGTCCACCGGGGAGCTGTTTTTT
CDR3aa: CASSLWQGVSTGELFF

v_gene: TRBV5-4
d_gene: -
j_gene: TRBJ2-5
abundance: once
CDR3nt: TGTGCCAGCAGCTTGGGACCACAAGAGACCCAGTACTTC
CDR3aa: CASSLGPQETQYF

v_gene: TRBV7-2
d_gene: -
j_gene: TRBJ2-2
abundance: -
CDR3nt: TGTGCCAGCAGCTTAGAATTCCCCCGGGAGAGACGGTGGGCCGGGGAGCTGTTTTTT
CDR3aa: CASSLEFPRERRWAGELFF

v_gene: TRBV10-3
d_gene: TRBD2
j_gene: TRBJ2-7
abundance: -
CDR3nt: TGTGCCATCAGATCTTCCGGGACTATCTACGAGCAGTACTTC
CDR3aa: CAIRSSGTIYEQYF

v_gene: TRBV2
d_gene: TRBD2
j_gene: TRBJ2-3
abundance: -
CDR3nt: TGTGCCAGCAGTGTCGGACTAGCGGGAGAAACAGATACGCAGTATTTT
CDR3aa: CASSVGLAGETDTQYF

v_gene: TRBV18
d_gene: -
j_gene: TRBJ1-1
abundance: -
CDR3nt: TGTGCCAGCTCACCACCGGGGCTGCTATTCAACATGAACACTGAAGCTTTCTTT
CDR3aa: CASSPPGLLFNMNTEAFF

v_gene: TRBV27
d_gene: -
j_gene: TRBJ2-2
abundance: -
CDR3nt: TGTGCCAGCAGCTCTCGCCGCTACACCGGGGAGCTGTTTTTT
CDR3aa: CASSSRRYTGELFF